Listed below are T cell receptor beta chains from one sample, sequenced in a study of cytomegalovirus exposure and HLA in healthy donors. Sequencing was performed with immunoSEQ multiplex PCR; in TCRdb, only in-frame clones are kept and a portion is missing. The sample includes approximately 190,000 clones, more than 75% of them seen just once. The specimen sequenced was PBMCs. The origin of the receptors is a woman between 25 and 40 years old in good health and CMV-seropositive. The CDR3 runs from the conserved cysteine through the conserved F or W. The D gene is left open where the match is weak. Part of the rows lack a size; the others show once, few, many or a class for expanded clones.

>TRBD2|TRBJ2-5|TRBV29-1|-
TGCAGCGTTGAAGATACGGGGGGGGAAGAGACCCAGTACTTC
CSVEDTGGEETQYF
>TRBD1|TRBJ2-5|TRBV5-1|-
TGCGCCAGCAGCTTGGCGGGACAGGAAGAGACCCAGTACTTC
CASSLAGQEETQYF
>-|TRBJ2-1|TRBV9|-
TGTGCCAGCAGCGTAGGAGACAGGACCCGCTCCGATGAGCAGTTCTTC
CASSVGDRTRSDEQFF
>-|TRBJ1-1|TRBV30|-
TGTGCCTGGAACAGGGTAGGGACTGAAGCTTTCTTT
CAWNRVGTEAFF
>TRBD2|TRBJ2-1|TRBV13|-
TGTGCCAGCAGCACGGGACTAGCGGGATGGAATGAGCAGTTCTTC
CASSTGLAGWNEQFF
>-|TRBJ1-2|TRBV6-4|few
TGTGCCAGCAGTGACTCGGAGGGGAGAGGCTACACCTTC
CASSDSEGRGYTF
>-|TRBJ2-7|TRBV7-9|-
TGTTCCATCCGGGACTCGACCTACGAGCAGTACTTC
CSIRDSTYEQYF
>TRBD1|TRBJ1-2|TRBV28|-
TGTGCCAGCAGTTTACCACAGGGGGACGATTATGGCTACACCTTC
CASSLPQGDDYGYTF
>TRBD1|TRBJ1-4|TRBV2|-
TGTGCCAGCAGACCCACAGGGGTAACTAATGAAAAACTGTTTTTT
CASRPTGVTNEKLFF
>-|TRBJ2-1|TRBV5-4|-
TGTGCCAGCAGCCCTCAAGGAGGGAGCTACAATGAGCAGTTCTTC
CASSPQGGSYNEQFF
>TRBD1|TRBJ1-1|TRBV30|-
TGTGCCTGGAGTATTGACAGGGACACTGAAGCTTTCTTT
CAWSIDRDTEAFF
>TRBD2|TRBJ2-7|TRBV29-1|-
TGCAGCGTCCTAGCGGGGGGCTCCTACGAGCAGTACTTC
CSVLAGGSYEQYF
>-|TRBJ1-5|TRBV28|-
TGTGCCAGCAGGGGAGCCTGGGCCGCAGGTCAGCCCCAGCATTTT
CASRGAWAAGQPQHF
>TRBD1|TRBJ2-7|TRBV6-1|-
TGTGCCGCAAGGACAGGCCCCTCGTACGAGCAGTACTTC
CAARTGPSYEQYF
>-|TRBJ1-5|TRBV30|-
TGTGCCTGGACAGGGTCAGTTAATCAGCCCCAGCATTTT
CAWTGSVNQPQHF
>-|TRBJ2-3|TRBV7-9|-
TGTGCCAGCAGCTTATATGGCGGGATGGGGGATACGCAGTATTTT
CASSLYGGMGDTQYF
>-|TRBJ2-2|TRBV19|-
TGTGCCAGTACCCCCGGTGGACTGAACACCGGGGAGCTGTTTTTT
CASTPGGLNTGELFF
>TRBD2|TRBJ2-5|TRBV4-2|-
TGTGCCAGCAGCCAGCTAGCGGAACAAGAGACCCAGTACTTC
CASSQLAEQETQYF
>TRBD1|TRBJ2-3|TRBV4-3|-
TGCGCCACACAGGGGGCGTCAGATACGCAGTATTTT
CATQGASDTQYF
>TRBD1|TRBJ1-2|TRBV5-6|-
TGTGCCAGCAGCTTAGGGACAGTTAACTATGGCTACACCTTC
CASSLGTVNYGYTF
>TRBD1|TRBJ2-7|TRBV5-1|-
TGCGCCAGCAGCTTTTATAGTGGACAGGGACTCCACGAGCAGTACTTC
CASSFYSGQGLHEQYF
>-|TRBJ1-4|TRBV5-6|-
TGTGCCAGCAGCCTCTTCGGAGCGGAACAAGAAAAACTGTTTTTT
CASSLFGAEQEKLFF
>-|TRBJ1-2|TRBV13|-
TGTGCCAGCAGCTTACTCGGTCAGGGGATTAATGGCTACACCTTC
CASSLLGQGINGYTF
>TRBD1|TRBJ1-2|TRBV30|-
TGTGCCTGGAGTGGGACAGGGAGGAGTGGCTACACCTTC
CAWSGTGRSGYTF
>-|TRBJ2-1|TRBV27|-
TGTGCCAGCAGGACGTGGGGCGGAAATGAGCAGTTCTTC
CASRTWGGNEQFF
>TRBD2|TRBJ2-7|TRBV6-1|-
TGTGCCAGCAGTGCGGGGGGGATCCGGTACTTC
CASSAGGIRYF
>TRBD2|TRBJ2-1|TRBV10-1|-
TGCGCCAGCAGGGGACTACACAATGAGCAGTTCTTC
CASRGLHNEQFF
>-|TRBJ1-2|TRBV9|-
TGTGCCAGCAGCGACAGATTTCCTGCGAATCGTGGCTACACCTTC
CASSDRFPANRGYTF
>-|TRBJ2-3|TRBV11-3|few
TGTGCCAGCAGCTTAGGGGCTAATACAGATACGCAGTATTTT
CASSLGANTDTQYF
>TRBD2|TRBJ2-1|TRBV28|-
TGTGCCAGCATTAGCGGGAGGACAAATGAGCAGTTCTTC
CASISGRTNEQFF
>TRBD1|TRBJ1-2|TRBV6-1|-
TGTGCCAGCAGTCGTACAGGGGGCAGATACTATGGCTACACCTTC
CASSRTGGRYYGYTF
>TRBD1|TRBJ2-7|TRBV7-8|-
TGTGCCAGCAGCTTAGGGGACAGTTCCTCCTACGAGCAGTACTTC
CASSLGDSSSYEQYF
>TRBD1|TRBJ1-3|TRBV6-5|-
TGTGCCAGCAGTTACTCTGGGACAGTCTCTGGAAACACCATATATTTT
CASSYSGTVSGNTIYF
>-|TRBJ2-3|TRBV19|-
TGTGCCAGTAGTACCGACAGGACCACAGATACGCAGTATTTT
CASSTDRTTDTQYF
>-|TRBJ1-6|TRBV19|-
TGTGCCAGTAGTCGGACTTTCGGTTCAGGATCACCCCTCCACTTT
CASSRTFGSGSPLHF
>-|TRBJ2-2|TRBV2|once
TGTGCCAGCAGTGTTCGACGGAGGAACACCGGGGAGCTGTTTTTT
CASSVRRRNTGELFF
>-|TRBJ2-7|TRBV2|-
TGTGCCAGCAGTGAGGTACACTACGAGCAGTACTTC
CASSEVHYEQYF
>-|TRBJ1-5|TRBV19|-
TGTGCCAGTAGAAAGGGGCAGGCTAGCAATCAGCCCCAGCATTTT
CASRKGQASNQPQHF
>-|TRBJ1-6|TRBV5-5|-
TGTGCCAGCAGCCTTTCCGGGACTTATAATTCACCCCTCCACTTT
CASSLSGTYNSPLHF
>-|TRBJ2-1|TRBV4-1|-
TGCGCCAGCAGCCAAGCTGGCCCTGACAATGAGCAGTTCTTC
CASSQAGPDNEQFF
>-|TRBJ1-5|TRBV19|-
TGTGCCAGTAGTCTTGTGGACAGACTCAATCAGCCCCAGCATTTT
CASSLVDRLNQPQHF
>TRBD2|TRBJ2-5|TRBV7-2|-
TGTGCCAGCAGCCTAGGGACTAGCGGGATTGAGACCCAGTACTTC
CASSLGTSGIETQYF
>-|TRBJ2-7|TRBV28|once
TGTGCCAGCCAAGCGGGCGATCAGGAGCAGTACTTC
CASQAGDQEQYF
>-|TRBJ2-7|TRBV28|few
TGTGCCAGCACAGGTTCCTACGAGCAGTACTTC
CASTGSYEQYF
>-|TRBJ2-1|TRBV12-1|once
TGTGCCAGCAGCTTTTTTCCCCTACTAGCGGGTTACTACAATGAGCAGTTCTTC
CASSFFPLLAGYYNEQFF
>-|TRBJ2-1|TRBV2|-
TGTGCCAGCAGTGAACAGGGTTGGGCCTACAATGAGCAGTTCTTC
CASSEQGWAYNEQFF